Given below is one T cell receptor beta chain in context. Its antigen is currently unknown. Germline values: CDR1 KGHSH, CDR2 LQKENI. The CDR3 sequence is 12 residues long. Trimming left V 3 bases short and J 10 bases short, with 10 bases between. The source of the sample is a study of cytomegalovirus exposure and HLA in healthy donors. General study results and limits: DRB1 had the most TCR associations and HLA-C the fewest, a later analysis found, with rates varying by HLA locus. In a later analysis, parvovirus B19, influenza, CMV and Epstein-Barr virus appeared linked to several top co-occurrence clusters. When presence/absence was analysed, sequencing depth was taken to be roughly uniform across donors. An Asian-associated ancestry cluster reportedly showed fewer N-insertions than the approximately 700-donor mean in a later analysis.

It was with 60 Vbeta and 13 Jbeta primers that the PCR ran. Here immunoSEQ multiplex PCR was the method, and the copy in TCRdb shows in-frame clones only, minus some. The repertoire holds some 110,000 clones, with approximately 76% as singletons. The material sequenced was PBMCs. The chain has TRBV18 and TRBJ2-1; D is perhaps TRBD1 (5 bases). This TCR was recovered from a man in his forties or fifties in good health and CMV-seropositive. The CDR3 DNA follows: TGTGCCAGCTCACCCGGCAGGGTCGAGCAGTTCTTC. It encodes CASSPGRVEQFF.